Listed below are T cell receptor beta chains from one sample, sequenced in a study of shared clonotypes between healthy human individuals. The data were produced by immunoSEQ multiplex PCR, yet TCRdb's version contains in-frame clones alone and is incomplete. The table includes a few hundred thousand clones, around 95% detected once. Sequences were obtained from naive CD8+ T cells sorted from blood. The source of these receptors is a woman in her twenties or thirties in good health. CDR3s include the opening cysteine and the closing phenylalanine or tryptophan.

TRBV25-1,TRBJ2-7,CASSDRVYEQYF
TRBV6-6,TRBJ1-4,CASKAAEREKLFF
TRBV11-3,TRBJ1-2,CASSSGEIRDYGYTF
TRBV30,TRBJ1-1,CAWSVLNLDTEAFF
TRBV7-9,TRBJ2-2,CASTQMGGATGELFF
TRBV4-2,TRBJ2-7,CASSQSRLLSYEQYF
TRBV12-5,TRBJ1-1,CASGTEAGQYTEAFF
TRBV28,TRBJ1-1,CASLESRGHMNTEAFF
TRBV28,TRBJ2-3,CASSTSGFGRAGEAADTQYF
TRBV6-1,TRBJ2-1,CASSVWGPSYNEQFF
TRBV6-6,TRBJ2-5,CASRTQETQYF
TRBV27,TRBJ1-1,CASFGQGRTEAFF
TRBV27,TRBJ1-2,CASRTVGVWGYTF
TRBV28,TRBJ2-7,CASSSGKWLTYEQYF
TRBV27,TRBJ2-7,CASSFRGTYEQYF
TRBV13,TRBJ1-5,CASSLHSNQPQHF
TRBV10-3,TRBJ1-6,CAISESASYNSPLHF